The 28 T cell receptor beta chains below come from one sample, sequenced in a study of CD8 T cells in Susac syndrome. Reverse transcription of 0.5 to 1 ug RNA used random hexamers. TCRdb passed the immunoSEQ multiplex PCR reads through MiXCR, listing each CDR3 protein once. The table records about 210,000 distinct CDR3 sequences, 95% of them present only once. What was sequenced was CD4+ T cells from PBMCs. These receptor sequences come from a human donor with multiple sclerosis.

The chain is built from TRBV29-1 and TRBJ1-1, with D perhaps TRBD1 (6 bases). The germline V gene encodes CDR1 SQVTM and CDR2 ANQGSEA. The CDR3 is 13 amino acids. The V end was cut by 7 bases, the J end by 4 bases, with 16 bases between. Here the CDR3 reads CSAVGGRATEAFF. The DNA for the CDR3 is TGCAGCGCGGTGGGGGGGCGCGCCACTGAAGCTTTCTTT.

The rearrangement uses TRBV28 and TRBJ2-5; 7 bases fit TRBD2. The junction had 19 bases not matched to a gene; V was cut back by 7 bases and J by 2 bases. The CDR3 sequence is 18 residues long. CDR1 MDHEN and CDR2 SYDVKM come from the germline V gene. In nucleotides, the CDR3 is TGTGCCAGCACCCCACCCAGCAGAAGCGGGATAAGGCAAGAGACCCAGTACTTC. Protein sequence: CASTPPSRSGIRQETQYF.

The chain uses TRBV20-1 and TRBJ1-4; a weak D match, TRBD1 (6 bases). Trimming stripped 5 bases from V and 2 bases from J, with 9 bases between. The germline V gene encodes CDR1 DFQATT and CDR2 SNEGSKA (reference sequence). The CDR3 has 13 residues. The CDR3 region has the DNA TGCAGTGCTGAGCAGGGGACTAATGAAAAACTGTTTTTT. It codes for CSAEQGTNEKLFF.

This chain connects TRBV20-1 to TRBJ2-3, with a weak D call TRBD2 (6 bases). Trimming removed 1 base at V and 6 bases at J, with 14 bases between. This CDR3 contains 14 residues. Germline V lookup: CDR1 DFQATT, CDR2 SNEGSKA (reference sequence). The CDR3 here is CSARVSWGRDTQYF. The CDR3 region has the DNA TGCAGTGCTAGAGTTTCGTGGGGGAGGGATACGCAGTATTTT.

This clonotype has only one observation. The CDR3 region has the DNA TGTGCCAGCAGCGTACAGGGGGCTGGCGAGCAGTACTTC. It encodes CASSVQGAGEQYF. The J gene is TRBJ2-7, the V gene TRBV7-2; 9 bases are shared with TRBD1. V was clipped by 5 bases and J by 6 bases; unmatched bases: 5. CDR1 is SGHTA, CDR2 FQGNSA, per germline. The CDR3 runs to 13 residues.

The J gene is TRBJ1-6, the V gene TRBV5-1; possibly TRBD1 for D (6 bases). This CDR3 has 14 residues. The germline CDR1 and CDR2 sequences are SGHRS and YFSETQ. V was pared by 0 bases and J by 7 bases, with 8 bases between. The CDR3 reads CASSLGQVNSPLHF. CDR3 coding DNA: TGCGCCAGCAGCTTGGGACAGGTGAATTCACCCCTCCACTTT.

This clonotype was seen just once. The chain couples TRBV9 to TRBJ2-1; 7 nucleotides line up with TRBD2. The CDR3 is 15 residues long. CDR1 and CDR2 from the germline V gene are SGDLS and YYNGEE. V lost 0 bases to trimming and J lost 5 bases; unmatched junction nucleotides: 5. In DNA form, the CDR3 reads TGTGCCAGCAGCGTAGATGGGGGGGTGAACAATGAGCAGTTCTTC. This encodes CASSVDGGVNNEQFF.

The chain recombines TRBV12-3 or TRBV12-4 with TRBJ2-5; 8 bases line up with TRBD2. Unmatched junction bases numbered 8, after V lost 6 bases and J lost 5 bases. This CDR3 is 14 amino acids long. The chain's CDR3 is CASSLTGGPETQYF. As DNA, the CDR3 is TGTGCCAGCAGCCTAACGGGGGGGCCGGAGACCCAGTACTTC.

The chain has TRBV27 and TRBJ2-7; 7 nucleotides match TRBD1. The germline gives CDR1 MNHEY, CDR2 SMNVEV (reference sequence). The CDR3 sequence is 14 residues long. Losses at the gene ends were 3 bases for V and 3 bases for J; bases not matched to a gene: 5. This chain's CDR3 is CASSLAPGGYEQYF. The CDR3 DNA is TGTGCCAGCAGTTTGGCCCCAGGGGGCTACGAGCAGTACTTC.

The CDR3 protein is CAWSRMVEAFF. In DNA, the CDR3 is TGTGCCTGGAGTCGGATGGTTGAAGCTTTCTTT. The rearrangement links TRBV30 to TRBJ1-1; D uncertain. Germline lookup yields CDR1 GTSNPN and CDR2 SVGIG (reference sequence). The CDR3 contains 11 residues. Trimming stripped 2 bases from V and 7 bases from J, with 8 bases between. The full variable domain, with the rest looked up from reference TRBV30 and TRBJ1-1, is SQTIHQWPATLVQPVGSPLSLECTVEGTSNPNLYWYRQAAGRGLQLLFYSVGIGQISSEVPQNLSASRPQDRQFILSSKKLLLSDSGFYLCAWSRMVEAFFGQGTRLTVV.

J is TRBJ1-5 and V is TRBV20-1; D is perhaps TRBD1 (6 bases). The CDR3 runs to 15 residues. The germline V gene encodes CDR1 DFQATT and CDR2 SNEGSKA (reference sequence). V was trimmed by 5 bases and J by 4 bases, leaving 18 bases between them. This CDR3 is CSAFPARGSNQPQHF. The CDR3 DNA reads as TGCAGTGCTTTTCCAGCCAGGGGTAGTAATCAGCCCCAGCATTTT.

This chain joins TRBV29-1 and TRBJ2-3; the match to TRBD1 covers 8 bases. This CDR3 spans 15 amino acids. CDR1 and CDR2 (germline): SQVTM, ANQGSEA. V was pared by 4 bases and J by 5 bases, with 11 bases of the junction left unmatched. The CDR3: CSVAGTGQKVDTQYF. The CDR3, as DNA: TGCAGCGTTGCCGGGACAGGCCAAAAGGTAGATACGCAGTATTTT.

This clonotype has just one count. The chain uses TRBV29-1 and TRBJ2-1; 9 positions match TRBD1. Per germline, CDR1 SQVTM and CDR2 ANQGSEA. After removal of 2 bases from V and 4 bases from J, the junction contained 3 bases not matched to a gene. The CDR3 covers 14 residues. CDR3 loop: CSVERTGAYNEQFF. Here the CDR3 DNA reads TGCAGCGTTGAAAGGACAGGGGCGTACAATGAGCAGTTCTTC.

The chain's CDR3 is CASSPGRVNQPQHF. CDR3 nucleotides: TGTGCCAGCAGTCCCGGCAGGGTCAATCAGCCCCAGCATTTT. V and J are TRBV27 and TRBJ1-5, with D possibly matching TRBD1 (5 bases). V shed 5 bases and J shed 3 bases, with 11 bases lying between them. CDR1 is MNHEY and CDR2 is SMNVEV in the germline V gene (reference sequence). The length of the CDR3 is 14 residues.

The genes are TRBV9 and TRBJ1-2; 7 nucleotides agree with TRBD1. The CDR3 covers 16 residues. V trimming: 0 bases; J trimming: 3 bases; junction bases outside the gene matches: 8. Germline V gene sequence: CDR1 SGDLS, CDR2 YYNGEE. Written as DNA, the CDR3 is TGTGCCAGCAGCGTAGCGGGCCTCGGGACAGACTATGGCTACACCTTC. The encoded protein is CASSVAGLGTDYGYTF.

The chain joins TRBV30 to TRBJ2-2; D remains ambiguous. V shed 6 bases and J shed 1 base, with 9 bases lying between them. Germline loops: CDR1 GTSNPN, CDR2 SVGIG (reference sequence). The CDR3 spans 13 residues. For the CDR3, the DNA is TGTGCCTGCAGGAAAGAGAACACCGGGGAGCTGTTTTTT. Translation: CACRKENTGELFF.

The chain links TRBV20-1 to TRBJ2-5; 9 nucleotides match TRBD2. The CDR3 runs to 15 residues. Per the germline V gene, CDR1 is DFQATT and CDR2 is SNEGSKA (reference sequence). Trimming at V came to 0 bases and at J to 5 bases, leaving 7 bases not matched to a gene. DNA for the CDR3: TGCAGTGCTAGAGACTTTAGCGGGAGTACGGAGACCCAGTACTTC. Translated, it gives CSARDFSGSTETQYF.

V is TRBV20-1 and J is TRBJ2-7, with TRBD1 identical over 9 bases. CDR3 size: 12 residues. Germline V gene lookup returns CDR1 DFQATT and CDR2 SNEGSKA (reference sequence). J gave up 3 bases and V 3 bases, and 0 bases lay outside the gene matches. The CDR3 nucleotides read TGCAGTGCTAGGGGACAGGGCTACGAGCAGTACTTC. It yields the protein CSARGQGYEQYF.

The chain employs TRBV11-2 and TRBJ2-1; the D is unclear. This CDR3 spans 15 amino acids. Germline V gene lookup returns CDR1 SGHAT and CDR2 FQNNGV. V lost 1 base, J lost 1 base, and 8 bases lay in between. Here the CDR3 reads CASSLGLESYNEQFF. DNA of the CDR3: TGTGCCAGCAGCTTAGGGCTAGAGTCCTACAATGAGCAGTTCTTC.

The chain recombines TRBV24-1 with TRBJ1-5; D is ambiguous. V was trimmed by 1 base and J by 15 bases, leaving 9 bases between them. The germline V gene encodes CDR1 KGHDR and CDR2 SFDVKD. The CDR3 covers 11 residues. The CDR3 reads CATSDFQTWHF. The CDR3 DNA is TGTGCCACCAGTGATTTCCAAACTTGGCATTTT.

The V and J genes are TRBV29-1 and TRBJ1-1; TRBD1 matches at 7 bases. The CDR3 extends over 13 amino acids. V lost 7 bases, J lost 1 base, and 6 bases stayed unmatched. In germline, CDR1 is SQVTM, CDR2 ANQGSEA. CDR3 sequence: CSANRGSNTEAFF. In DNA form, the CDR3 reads TGCAGCGCCAACAGGGGCTCGAACACTGAAGCTTTCTTT.

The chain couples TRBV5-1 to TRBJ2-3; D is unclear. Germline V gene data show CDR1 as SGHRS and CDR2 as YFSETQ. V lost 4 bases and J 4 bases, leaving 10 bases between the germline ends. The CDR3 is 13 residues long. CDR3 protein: CASSRGWADTQYF. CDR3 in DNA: TGCGCCAGCAGCAGAGGCTGGGCAGATACGCAGTATTTT.

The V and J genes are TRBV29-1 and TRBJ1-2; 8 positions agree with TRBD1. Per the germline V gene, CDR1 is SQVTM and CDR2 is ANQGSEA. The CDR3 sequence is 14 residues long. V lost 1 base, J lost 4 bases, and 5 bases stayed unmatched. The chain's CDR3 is CSVEGQGNAYGYTF. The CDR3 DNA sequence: TGCAGCGTTGAAGGACAGGGGAACGCCTATGGCTACACCTTC.

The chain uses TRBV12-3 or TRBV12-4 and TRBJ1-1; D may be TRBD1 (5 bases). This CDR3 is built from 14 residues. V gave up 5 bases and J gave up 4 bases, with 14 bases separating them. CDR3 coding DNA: TGTGCCAGCAGTCTAAGGGGTGGCGGCACTGAAGCTTTCTTT. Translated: CASSLRGGGTEAFF.

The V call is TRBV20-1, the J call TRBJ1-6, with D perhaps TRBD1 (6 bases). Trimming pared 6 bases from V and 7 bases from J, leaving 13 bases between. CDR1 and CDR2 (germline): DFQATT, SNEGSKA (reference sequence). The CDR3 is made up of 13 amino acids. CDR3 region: CSAVQGKNSPLHF. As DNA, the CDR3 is TGCAGTGCAGTACAGGGCAAAAATTCACCCCTCCACTTT.

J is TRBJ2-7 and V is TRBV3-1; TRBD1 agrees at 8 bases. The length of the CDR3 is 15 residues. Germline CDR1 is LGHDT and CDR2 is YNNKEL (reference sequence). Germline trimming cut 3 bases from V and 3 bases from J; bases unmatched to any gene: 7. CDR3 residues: CASSHGPGQDYEQYF. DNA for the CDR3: TGTGCCAGCAGCCACGGTCCGGGACAGGACTACGAGCAGTACTTC.

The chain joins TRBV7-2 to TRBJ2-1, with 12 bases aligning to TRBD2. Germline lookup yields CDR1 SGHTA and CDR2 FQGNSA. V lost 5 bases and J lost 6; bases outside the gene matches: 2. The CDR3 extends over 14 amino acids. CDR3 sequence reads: CASSRTSGANEQFF. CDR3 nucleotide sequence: TGTGCCAGCAGCCGGACTAGCGGGGCCAATGAGCAGTTCTTC.

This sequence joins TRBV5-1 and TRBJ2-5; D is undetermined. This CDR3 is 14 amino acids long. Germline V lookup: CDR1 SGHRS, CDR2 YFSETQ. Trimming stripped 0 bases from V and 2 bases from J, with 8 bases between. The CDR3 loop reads CASSLGGTQETQYF. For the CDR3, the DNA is TGCGCCAGCAGCTTGGGAGGAACACAAGAGACCCAGTACTTC.